This TCR beta chain came from a study of radiotherapy plus CTLA-4 blockade in lung cancer. Study-wide results and caveats: The best predictor of response was reported to be early blood T cell clone dynamics, with interferon-beta. Subsequent to radiotherapy plus ipilimumab, tumor-derived TCR clones underwent expansion in blood.

TCRdb's table, derived via immunoSEQ multiplex PCR, lists solely in-frame clones and lacks some. Of some 73,000 clones in the sample, roughly 74% are singletons; the top ten hold roughly a tenth. As regards this clone: As yet, its antigen is unknown.

V lost 2 bases, J lost 9 bases, and 9 bases stayed unmatched. This CDR3 contains 14 residues. Germline lookup yields CDR1 SGHVS and CDR2 FNYEAQ. This chain uses TRBV7-6 with TRBJ2-7, with 8 nucleotides matching TRBD2. This receptor was identified in a human donor with non-small cell lung cancer whose response to radiotherapy plus ipilimumab could not be evaluated. The sample here was peripheral blood, taken from a patient treated with radiotherapy plus ipilimumab. The DNA of the CDR3 is TGTGCCAGCAGCTTAATGTCGACGGCGGGGGGGCAGTACTTC. This gives the protein CASSLMSTAGGQYF. The full variable domain, rest sourced from reference TRBV7-6 and TRBJ2-7, is GAGVSQSPRYKVTKRGQDVALRCDPISGHVSLYWYRQALGQGPEFLTYFNYEAQQDKSGLPNDRFSAERPEGSISTLTIQRTEQRDSAMYRCASSLMSTAGGQYFGPGTRLTVT.